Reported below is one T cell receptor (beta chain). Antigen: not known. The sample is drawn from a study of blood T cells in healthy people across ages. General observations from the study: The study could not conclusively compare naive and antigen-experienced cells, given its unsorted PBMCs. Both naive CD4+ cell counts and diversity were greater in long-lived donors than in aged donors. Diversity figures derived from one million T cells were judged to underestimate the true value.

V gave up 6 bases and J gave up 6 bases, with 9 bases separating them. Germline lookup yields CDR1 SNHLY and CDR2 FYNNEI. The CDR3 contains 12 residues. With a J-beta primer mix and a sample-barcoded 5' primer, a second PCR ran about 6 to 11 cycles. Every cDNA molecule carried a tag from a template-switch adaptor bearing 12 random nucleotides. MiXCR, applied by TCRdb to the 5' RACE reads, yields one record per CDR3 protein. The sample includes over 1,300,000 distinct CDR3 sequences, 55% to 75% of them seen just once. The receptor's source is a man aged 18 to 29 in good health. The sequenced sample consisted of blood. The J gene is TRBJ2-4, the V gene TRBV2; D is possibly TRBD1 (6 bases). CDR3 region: CASRPRGNIQYF. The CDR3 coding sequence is TGTGCCAGCAGACCCAGGGGAAACATTCAGTACTTC. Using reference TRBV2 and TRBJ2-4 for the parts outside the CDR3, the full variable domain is EPEVTQTPSHQVTQMGQEVILRCVPISNHLYFYWYRQILGQKVEFLVSFYNNEISEKSEIFDDQFSVERPDGSNFTLKIRSTKLEDSAMYFCASRPRGNIQYFGAGTRLSVL.